Listed below are T cell receptor beta chains from one sample, sequenced in a study of cytomegalovirus exposure and HLA in healthy donors. This table comes from immunoSEQ multiplex PCR, and its TCRdb copy is limited to in-frame clones, with some not included. The sample yields tens of thousands of clones, roughly 70% seen once. The sample taken for sequencing was PBMCs. The receptors here all came from a man in his 60s in good health and CMV-seropositive. Each CDR3 is given with its conserved first and last residue. The order of the fields is V gene, clone size, J gene, CDR3 length, D gene, CDR3 protein, CDR3 DNA. D genes are given only for firm matches. Where a row states a size, it is once, few, many or the class of an expanded clone; other rows omit it.

v_gene: TRBV29-1; abundance: -; j_gene: TRBJ1-3; len: 12; d_gene: -; CDR3aa: CSVGSSGNTIYF; CDR3nt: TGCAGCGTTGGCAGCTCTGGAAACACCATATATTTT
v_gene: TRBV19; abundance: few; j_gene: TRBJ2-1; len: 15; d_gene: TRBD2; CDR3aa: CASSGTSSSYNEQFF; CDR3nt: TGTGCCAGTAGTGGGACTAGCAGCTCCTACAATGAGCAGTTCTTC
v_gene: TRBV28; abundance: -; j_gene: TRBJ1-1; len: 14; d_gene: -; CDR3aa: CASSLGPGGTEAFF; CDR3nt: TGTGCCAGCAGTTTAGGGCCGGGAGGAACTGAAGCTTTCTTT
v_gene: TRBV28; abundance: -; j_gene: TRBJ2-7; len: 15; d_gene: -; CDR3aa: CASSGASTGPYEQYF; CDR3nt: TGTGCCAGCAGTGGGGCTTCGACTGGCCCCTACGAGCAGTACTTC
v_gene: TRBV19; abundance: once; j_gene: TRBJ2-2; len: 13; d_gene: -; CDR3aa: CASLRGNTGELFF; CDR3nt: TGTGCCAGCCTTAGGGGGAACACCGGGGAGCTGTTTTTT
v_gene: TRBV19; abundance: few; j_gene: TRBJ1-1; len: 13; d_gene: -; CDR3aa: CASSITRNTEAFF; CDR3nt: TGTGCCAGTAGTATAACCAGGAACACTGAAGCTTTCTTT
v_gene: TRBV7-2; abundance: -; j_gene: TRBJ1-5; len: 15; d_gene: -; CDR3aa: CASSLDLGLNQPQHF; CDR3nt: TGTGCCAGCAGCTTAGATCTGGGGCTCAATCAGCCCCAGCATTTT
v_gene: TRBV19; abundance: -; j_gene: TRBJ2-3; len: 17; d_gene: TRBD1; CDR3aa: CASSPLDSEGATDTQYF; CDR3nt: TGTGCCAGTAGTCCCCTTGACAGTGAGGGGGCCACAGATACGCAGTATTTT
v_gene: TRBV27; abundance: -; j_gene: TRBJ1-5; len: 16; d_gene: TRBD1; CDR3aa: CASSLFGGGVGQPQHF; CDR3nt: TGTGCCAGCAGTTTATTTGGAGGGGGCGTGGGGCAGCCCCAGCATTTT
v_gene: TRBV19; abundance: -; j_gene: TRBJ2-7; len: 16; d_gene: TRBD2; CDR3aa: CASSPKALAGGYEQYF; CDR3nt: TGTGCCAGTAGTCCTAAAGCCCTAGCGGGAGGCTACGAGCAGTACTTC
v_gene: TRBV5-7; abundance: -; j_gene: TRBJ2-7; len: 14; d_gene: -; CDR3aa: CASSLDSYFYEQYF; CDR3nt: TGTGCCAGCAGCTTGGACAGTTATTTCTACGAGCAGTACTTC
v_gene: TRBV11-2; abundance: -; j_gene: TRBJ2-5; len: 17; d_gene: TRBD1; CDR3aa: CASSLRPGQGMSETQYF; CDR3nt: TGTGCCAGCAGCTTACGCCCGGGACAGGGGATGTCGGAGACCCAGTACTTC
v_gene: TRBV19; abundance: -; j_gene: TRBJ1-1; len: 13; d_gene: -; CDR3aa: CASSPILQGEAFF; CDR3nt: TGTGCCAGTAGTCCAATACTACAGGGTGAAGCTTTCTTT
v_gene: TRBV10-2; abundance: -; j_gene: TRBJ2-7; len: 13; d_gene: -; CDR3aa: CASSDATSVEQYF; CDR3nt: TGCGCCAGCAGTGACGCGACTAGTGTCGAGCAGTACTTC
v_gene: TRBV4-1; abundance: -; j_gene: TRBJ2-7; len: 16; d_gene: TRBD1; CDR3aa: CASSQGWTGGDYEQYF; CDR3nt: TGCGCCAGCAGCCAGGGGTGGACAGGGGGGGACTACGAGCAGTACTTC
v_gene: TRBV5-5; abundance: -; j_gene: TRBJ1-1; len: 14; d_gene: -; CDR3aa: CASSPPPGDTEAFF; CDR3nt: TGTGCCAGCAGCCCGCCGCCGGGGGATACTGAAGCTTTCTTT
v_gene: TRBV20-1; abundance: few; j_gene: TRBJ2-1; len: 11; d_gene: -; CDR3aa: CSAAAGTARFF; CDR3nt: TGCAGTGCAGCGGCGGGGACGGCGAGGTTCTTC
v_gene: TRBV14; abundance: once; j_gene: TRBJ1-4; len: 15; d_gene: -; CDR3aa: CASSQEKELRGKLFF; CDR3nt: TGTGCCAGCAGCCAAGAGAAGGAGTTGCGAGGAAAACTGTTTTTT
v_gene: TRBV27; abundance: few; j_gene: TRBJ1-5; len: 15; d_gene: TRBD1; CDR3aa: CASSNTGGPHQPQHF; CDR3nt: TGTGCCAGCAGTAATACAGGGGGGCCCCATCAGCCCCAGCATTTT
v_gene: TRBV7-9; abundance: few; j_gene: TRBJ2-5; len: 15; d_gene: -; CDR3aa: CASPPSGVNQETQYF; CDR3nt: TGTGCCAGCCCGCCCTCCGGAGTAAATCAAGAGACCCAGTACTTC
v_gene: TRBV2; abundance: -; j_gene: TRBJ2-1; len: 15; d_gene: TRBD2; CDR3aa: CASREGEREPVEQFF; CDR3nt: TGTGCCAGCCGGGAGGGGGAGCGGGAGCCTGTTGAGCAGTTCTTC
v_gene: TRBV7-8; abundance: -; j_gene: TRBJ1-2; len: 16; d_gene: -; CDR3aa: CASSPGREGPNYGYTF; CDR3nt: TGTGCCAGCAGCCCGGGGAGGGAGGGACCTAACTATGGCTACACCTTC
v_gene: TRBV5-1; abundance: once; j_gene: TRBJ2-7; len: 16; d_gene: TRBD1; CDR3aa: CASSSVGTGSSYEQYF; CDR3nt: TGCGCCAGCAGCTCGGTCGGGACAGGCAGCTCCTACGAGCAGTACTTC
v_gene: TRBV19; abundance: -; j_gene: TRBJ1-5; len: 17; d_gene: TRBD1; CDR3aa: CASSIGRGQYSNQPQHF; CDR3nt: TGTGCCAGTAGCATTGGAAGGGGGCAGTACTCTAATCAGCCCCAGCATTTT
v_gene: TRBV5-6; abundance: -; j_gene: TRBJ2-1; len: 14; d_gene: -; CDR3aa: CASSFVGGGYEQFF; CDR3nt: TGTGCCAGCAGCTTCGTGGGCGGGGGCTATGAGCAGTTCTTC
v_gene: TRBV11-2; abundance: few; j_gene: TRBJ2-7; len: 15; d_gene: TRBD1; CDR3aa: CASSPPDRGFYEQYF; CDR3nt: TGTGCCAGCAGCCCCCCAGACAGGGGCTTCTACGAGCAGTACTTC
v_gene: TRBV7-3; abundance: -; j_gene: TRBJ2-6; len: 18; d_gene: TRBD1; CDR3aa: CASSLWGQGLSGANVLTF; CDR3nt: TGTGCCAGCAGCTTATGGGGACAGGGGCTCTCTGGGGCCAACGTCCTGACTTTC
v_gene: TRBV11-2; abundance: few; j_gene: TRBJ2-1; len: 13; d_gene: -; CDR3aa: CASSLDLSNEQFF; CDR3nt: TGTGCCAGCAGCTTAGATCTGAGTAATGAGCAGTTCTTC
v_gene: TRBV9; abundance: -; j_gene: TRBJ1-2; len: 14; d_gene: -; CDR3aa: CASSPGQKNYGYTF; CDR3nt: TGTGCCAGCAGCCCCGGACAGAAAAACTATGGCTACACCTTC
v_gene: TRBV6-5; abundance: few; j_gene: TRBJ2-7; len: 15; d_gene: TRBD1; CDR3aa: CASRGERTGVYEQYF; CDR3nt: TGTGCCAGCAGAGGGGAGAGGACAGGGGTTTACGAGCAGTACTTC
v_gene: TRBV4-1; abundance: -; j_gene: TRBJ1-6; len: 17; d_gene: TRBD1; CDR3aa: CASSQVFSQGARSPLHF; CDR3nt: TGCGCCAGCAGCCAAGTGTTCTCTCAGGGGGCTCGTTCACCCCTCCACTTT
v_gene: TRBV27; abundance: -; j_gene: TRBJ2-1; len: 17; d_gene: TRBD2; CDR3aa: CASRGSGSSRSYNEQFF; CDR3nt: TGTGCCAGCAGGGGTAGCGGGAGTTCCCGCTCCTACAATGAGCAGTTCTTC
v_gene: TRBV7-8; abundance: -; j_gene: TRBJ2-3; len: 16; d_gene: TRBD2; CDR3aa: CASSLGNSGSTDTQYF; CDR3nt: TGTGCCAGCAGCTTAGGAAATAGCGGGAGCACAGATACGCAGTATTTT
v_gene: TRBV18; abundance: -; j_gene: TRBJ2-7; len: 14; d_gene: -; CDR3aa: CASSPREVVDEQYF; CDR3nt: TGTGCCAGCTCACCACGGGAGGTCGTTGACGAGCAGTACTTC
v_gene: TRBV6-6; abundance: -; j_gene: TRBJ2-2; len: 11; d_gene: -; CDR3aa: CASSGGGELFF; CDR3nt: TGTGCCAGCAGTGGAGGAGGGGAGCTGTTTTTT
v_gene: TRBV30; abundance: -; j_gene: TRBJ1-1; len: 11; d_gene: -; CDR3aa: CAWSPYTEAFF; CDR3nt: TGTGCCTGGAGTCCCTACACTGAAGCTTTCTTT
v_gene: TRBV6-1; abundance: -; j_gene: TRBJ1-4; len: 11; d_gene: -; CDR3aa: CASRSYEKLFF; CDR3nt: TGTGCCAGCAGGTCCTATGAAAAACTGTTTTTT
v_gene: TRBV28; abundance: -; j_gene: TRBJ1-2; len: 14; d_gene: -; CDR3aa: CASSFTTSNYGYTF; CDR3nt: TGTGCCAGCAGTTTCACAACCTCTAACTATGGCTACACCTTC
v_gene: TRBV5-6; abundance: few; j_gene: TRBJ2-3; len: 17; d_gene: -; CDR3aa: CASSLAVSRSRTDTQYF; CDR3nt: TGTGCCAGCAGCTTGGCCGTTTCGCGGTCTCGCACAGATACGCAGTATTTT
v_gene: TRBV11-2; abundance: -; j_gene: TRBJ1-2; len: 15; d_gene: TRBD1; CDR3aa: CASRSYPTGSGGYTF; CDR3nt: TGTGCCAGCAGGTCATACCCGACAGGGTCTGGTGGCTACACCTTC
v_gene: TRBV2; abundance: -; j_gene: TRBJ2-3; len: 16; d_gene: TRBD2; CDR3aa: CASSLLAGGFPDTQYF; CDR3nt: TGTGCCAGCAGTCTCTTAGCGGGGGGGTTCCCGGATACGCAGTATTTT
v_gene: TRBV30; abundance: -; j_gene: TRBJ1-2; len: 12; d_gene: -; CDR3aa: CACPTVSYGYTF; CDR3nt: TGTGCCTGCCCTACAGTCTCCTATGGCTACACCTTC
v_gene: TRBV21-1; abundance: -; j_gene: TRBJ2-5; len: 16; d_gene: -; CDR3aa: CASSILAGWGQETQYF; CDR3nt: TGTGCCAGCAGCATCCTAGCGGGATGGGGCCAAGAGACCCAGTACTTC
v_gene: TRBV7-9; abundance: few; j_gene: TRBJ2-7; len: 16; d_gene: TRBD2; CDR3aa: CASSPTAGGNPYEQYF; CDR3nt: TGTGCCAGCAGCCCAACAGCGGGAGGGAACCCCTACGAGCAGTACTTC
v_gene: TRBV27; abundance: -; j_gene: TRBJ2-7; len: 14; d_gene: TRBD1; CDR3aa: CASSSIQGDYEQYF; CDR3nt: TGTGCCAGCAGTTCGATTCAGGGGGACTACGAGCAGTACTTC
v_gene: TRBV29-1; abundance: -; j_gene: TRBJ2-3; len: 11; d_gene: -; CDR3aa: CSVRGTDTQYF; CDR3nt: TGCAGCGTTCGCGGCACAGATACGCAGTATTTT
v_gene: TRBV6-5; abundance: -; j_gene: TRBJ2-7; len: 14; d_gene: TRBD1; CDR3aa: CASSLRGQGSEQYF; CDR3nt: TGTGCCAGCAGTCTCCGGGGACAGGGAAGTGAGCAGTACTTC
v_gene: TRBV6-5; abundance: few; j_gene: TRBJ1-6; len: 12; d_gene: -; CDR3aa: CASRDRDSPLHF; CDR3nt: TGTGCCAGCAGGGACAGAGATTCACCCCTCCACTTT
v_gene: TRBV7-9; abundance: -; j_gene: TRBJ2-7; len: 14; d_gene: -; CDR3aa: CASSRTGTYYEQYF; CDR3nt: TGTGCCAGCAGTAGGACGGGGACTTACTACGAGCAGTACTTC
v_gene: TRBV28; abundance: -; j_gene: TRBJ1-4; len: 13; d_gene: -; CDR3aa: CASSLAGSEKLFF; CDR3nt: TGTGCCAGCAGTTTAGCGGGGAGTGAAAAACTGTTTTTT
v_gene: TRBV4-2; abundance: few; j_gene: TRBJ2-1; len: 14; d_gene: TRBD1; CDR3aa: CASSLRAGGGEQFF; CDR3nt: TGTGCCAGCAGCCTTCGGGCAGGGGGCGGTGAGCAGTTCTTC
v_gene: TRBV4-3; abundance: -; j_gene: TRBJ2-3; len: 15; d_gene: TRBD2; CDR3aa: CASSFSGGLTDTQYF; CDR3nt: TGCGCCAGCAGTTTCTCGGGGGGACTGACAGATACGCAGTATTTT
v_gene: TRBV5-6; abundance: many; j_gene: TRBJ2-7; len: 13; d_gene: -; CDR3aa: CASSSRQLYEQYF; CDR3nt: TGTGCCAGCAGCTCCAGACAGCTCTACGAGCAGTACTTC